Listed below are T cell receptor beta chains from one sample, sequenced in a study of cytomegalovirus exposure and HLA in healthy donors. Using immunoSEQ multiplex PCR, the repertoire was profiled, and TCRdb retains in-frame clones only, with some absent. The sample has under 250,000 clones. Sequencing input: PBMCs. The source is a girl aged 2-10 years in good health and CMV-seropositive. Each CDR3 is given with its conserved first and last residue.

v_call,j_call,cdr3_aa
TRBV5-1,TRBJ2-7,CASSPRGLAYEQYF
TRBV27,TRBJ1-1,CASIPRTEAFF
TRBV5-1,.,CASRDRGGSYEQYF
TRBV28,TRBJ2-7,CASSEPGLAGYEQYF
TRBV2,TRBJ2-2,CASRTGGDTGELFF
TRBV7-6,TRBJ2-7,CASSLGGQRYEQYF
TRBV5-1,TRBJ2-5,CASRQSETQYF
TRBV19,TRBJ1-5,CASSIARGNQPQHF
TRBV5-1,TRBJ2-2,CASSSGQSNTGELFF
TRBV5-1,TRBJ2-3,CASSQLASGATDTQYF
TRBV7-8,TRBJ2-5,CASRDNRSRVAQYF
TRBV28,TRBJ2-7,CASRGQGAFGEQYF
TRBV7-9,.,CASSSDGDSFYEQYF
TRBV5-1,TRBJ2-1,CASSGGQRYNEQFF
TRBV7-9,TRBJ1-2,CASRGAAAGGGIGYTF